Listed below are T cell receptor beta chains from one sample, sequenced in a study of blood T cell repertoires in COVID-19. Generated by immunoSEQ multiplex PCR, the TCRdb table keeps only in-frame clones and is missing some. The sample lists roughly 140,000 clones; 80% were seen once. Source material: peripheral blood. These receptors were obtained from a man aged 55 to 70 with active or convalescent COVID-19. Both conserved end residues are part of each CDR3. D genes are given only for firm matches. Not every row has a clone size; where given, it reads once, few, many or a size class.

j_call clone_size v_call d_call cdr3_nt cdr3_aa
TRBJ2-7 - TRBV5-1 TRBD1 TGCGCCAGCAGCACCGGGACAGGAGCGGTCGAGCAGTACTTC CASSTGTGAVEQYF
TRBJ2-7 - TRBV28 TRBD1 TGTGCCAGCAGTCCTCCTACCGACAGGGCGGACTACGAGCAGTACTTC CASSPPTDRADYEQYF
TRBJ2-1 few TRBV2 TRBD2 TGTGCCAGCAGAGCCGGGACTAGCCGCGTCTCTGAGCAGTTCTTC CASRAGTSRVSEQFF
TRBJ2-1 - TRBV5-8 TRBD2 TGTGCCAGCAGCAAAGGACTAGGCTTCTACAATGAGCAGTTCTTC CASSKGLGFYNEQFF
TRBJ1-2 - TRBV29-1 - TGCAGCGTTGGAGCAGGGGCAAGTTATGGCTACACCTTC CSVGAGASYGYTF
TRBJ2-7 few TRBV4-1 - TGCGCCAGCAGCCAAGACGTAGGGGGGGACTCCTACGAGCAGTACTTC CASSQDVGGDSYEQYF
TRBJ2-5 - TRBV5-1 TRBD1 TGCGCCAGCAGCATCCGGACAGGGAAAGAGACCCAGTACTTC CASSIRTGKETQYF
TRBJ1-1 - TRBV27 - TGTGCCAGCAGTTTATTTAGGGGCACTGAAGCTTTCTTT CASSLFRGTEAFF
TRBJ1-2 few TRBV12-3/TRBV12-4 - TGTGCCAGCACCTCAGGGGTTCATGGCTACACCTTC CASTSGVHGYTF
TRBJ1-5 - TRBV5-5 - TGTGCCAGCAGCTCGATGGTTACCCAGGGGAATCAGCCCCAGCATTTT CASSSMVTQGNQPQHF
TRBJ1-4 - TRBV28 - TGTGCCAGCAGTTTTGGTGGGGGGAATGAAAAACTGTTTTTT CASSFGGGNEKLFF
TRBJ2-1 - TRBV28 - TGTGCCAGCCTAACAAGCCCGGGACTCAATGAGCAGTTCTTC CASLTSPGLNEQFF
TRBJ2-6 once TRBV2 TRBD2 TGTGCCAGCAGAGTAGCGGGAGATGGGGCCAACGTCCTGACTTTC CASRVAGDGANVLTF
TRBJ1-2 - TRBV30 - TGTGCCTGGACCCTAGTTAACCTCCGTTATGGCTACACCTTC CAWTLVNLRYGYTF
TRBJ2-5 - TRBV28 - TGTGCCAGCAGCCCAAACGGGGAGACCCAGTACTTC CASSPNGETQYF
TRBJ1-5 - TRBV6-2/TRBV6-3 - TGTGCCAGCAGTTACTACTATGGGGGGGGCGCCAATCAGCCCCAGCATTTT CASSYYYGGGANQPQHF
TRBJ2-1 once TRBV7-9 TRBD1 TGTGCCAGCAGCTTGGACGGACAGGGCAATGAGCAGTTCTTC CASSLDGQGNEQFF
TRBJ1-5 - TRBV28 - TGTGCCAGCAAAACAGCCGATAGCAATCAGCCCCAGCATTTT CASKTADSNQPQHF
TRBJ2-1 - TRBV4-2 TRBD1 TGTGCCAGCAGCCCAGGGGGCGTTCAAGGCAATGAGCAGTTCTTC CASSPGGVQGNEQFF
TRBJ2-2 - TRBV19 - TGTGCCAGTAGTCTTGTTATCGGCGGGGAGCTGTTTTTT CASSLVIGGELFF
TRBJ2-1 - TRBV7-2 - TGTGCCAGCAGCTTGGCTAGAACCGATGAGCAGTTCTTC CASSLARTDEQFF
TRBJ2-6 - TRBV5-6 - TGTGCCAGCAGCTTGTCGGCAGGGGTGGCTGGGGCCAACGTCCTGACTTTC CASSLSAGVAGANVLTF
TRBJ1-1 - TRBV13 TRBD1 TGTGCCAGCGCGCGAAATGACAGGGCCTTTGGCACTGAAGCTTTCTTT CASARNDRAFGTEAFF
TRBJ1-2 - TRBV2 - TGTGCCAGCAGTGACAGTAACTATGGCTACACCTTC CASSDSNYGYTF
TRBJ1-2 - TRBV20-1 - TGCAGCTTCCTACAGGCAGACACCTACACCTTC CSFLQADTYTF
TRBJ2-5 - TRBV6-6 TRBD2 TGTGCCAGCAGTCTTGGACTAGCGGGAGGGCCCTGGGGAGAGACCCAGTACTTC CASSLGLAGGPWGETQYF
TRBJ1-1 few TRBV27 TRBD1 TGTGCCAGCAGTCACCTATCGACAGGGATTAACACTGAAGCTTTCTTT CASSHLSTGINTEAFF
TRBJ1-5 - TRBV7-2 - TGTGCCAGCAGCCCATGGGCTGATCAGCCCCAGCATTTT CASSPWADQPQHF
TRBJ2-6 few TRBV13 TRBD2 TGTGCCAGCAGCTTAGGTCCAGCGGGAGGGCCTGGGGGGGCCAACGTCCTGACTTTC CASSLGPAGGPGGANVLTF
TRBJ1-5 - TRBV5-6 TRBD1 TGTGCCAGCAGCGCAGGGGGACGGGATCAGCCCCAGCATTTT CASSAGGRDQPQHF
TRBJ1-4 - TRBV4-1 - TGCGCCAGCAGCTATCCCGGGACATTGGATGAAAAACTGTTTTTT CASSYPGTLDEKLFF
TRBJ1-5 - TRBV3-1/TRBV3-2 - TGTGCCAGCAGCCACCATTCGACGGACAGTCAGGAAAGCAATCAGCCCCAGCATTTT CASSHHSTDSQESNQPQHF
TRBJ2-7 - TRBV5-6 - TGTGCCAGCAGCTTGGTCTCGGGAAACGAGCAGTACTTC CASSLVSGNEQYF
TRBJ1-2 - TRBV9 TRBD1 TGTGCCAGCAGCTTCTCGACAGGGGAGGGAGAAGGCTACACCTTC CASSFSTGEGEGYTF
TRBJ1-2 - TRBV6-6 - TGTGCCAGCAGTCCCCAGCAGGGATTCGACCCTTATGGCTACACCTTC CASSPQQGFDPYGYTF
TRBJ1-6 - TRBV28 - TGTGCCAGCAGTTTACTGAATTCACCCCTCCACTTT CASSLLNSPLHF
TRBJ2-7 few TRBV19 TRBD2 TGTGCCAGCGGGGCGGGAGGGCCTCCCTACGAGCAGTACTTC CASGAGGPPYEQYF
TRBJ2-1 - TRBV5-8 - TGTGCCAGCAGCTTGATTAGAGCGAGCGGAAACAATGAGCAGTTCTTC CASSLIRASGNNEQFF
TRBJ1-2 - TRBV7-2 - TGTGCCAGCAGCTCGAGCGCCGGGTTCCGTGGCTACACCTTC CASSSSAGFRGYTF
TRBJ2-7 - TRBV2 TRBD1 TGTGCCAGCAGGAAGACAGGGGGCGGAAGTGGCTACGAGCAGTACTTC CASRKTGGGSGYEQYF
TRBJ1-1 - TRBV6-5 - TGTGCCAGCAGTCCAGGGAGGCACACTGAAGCTTTCTTT CASSPGRHTEAFF
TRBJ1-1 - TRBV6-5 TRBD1 TGTGCCAGCAGGACAGGGGCTACAAGGACTGAAGCTTTCTTT CASRTGATRTEAFF
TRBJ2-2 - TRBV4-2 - TGTGCCAGCAGCCAAGGTGGACTATCCGGGGAGCTGTTTTTT CASSQGGLSGELFF
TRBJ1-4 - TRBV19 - TGTGCCAGTAGTCCGGACACTTTAAATGAAAAACTGTTTTTT CASSPDTLNEKLFF
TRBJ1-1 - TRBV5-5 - TGTGCCAGCAGCTTGAGAGCAGGCTATAACACTGAAGCTTTCTTT CASSLRAGYNTEAFF
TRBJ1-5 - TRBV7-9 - TGTGCCAGCAGCTCAGGGTGGAAAAGCAATCAGCCCCAGCATTTT CASSSGWKSNQPQHF